This T cell receptor (beta chain) is from a study of blood T cell repertoires in COVID-19. Across the whole study: Sites across the United States, Italy and Spain contributed samples from acute and convalescent COVID-19. T cells, B-cell-depleted T cells, or PBMCs supplied cDNA or gDNA.

Individuals aged roughly 18 to 100 years were recruited from 20 to 25 US areas. Two negative PCRs, clearance, or symptom resolution were required of recovered Cohort 3 donors. Sequenced by immunoSEQ multiplex PCR; TCRdb stores in-frame clones only, minus some. The repertoire holds about 320,000 clones, about 87% seen once, with just under 9% in the top ten. The CDR3 spans 14 residues. V lost 5 bases, J lost 0 bases, and 10 bases lay in between. CDR1 and CDR2 from the germline V gene are SGHNT and YENEEA. Sequencing was done on a sample of PBMCs or T cells enriched from blood (not recorded which). The chain recombines TRBV11-3 with TRBJ1-2; D uncertain. The TCR originated in a woman aged 18 to 35 who had recovered from COVID-19. CDR3 in DNA: TGTGCCAGCAGCCTAGCTCCAGCTAACTATGGCTACACCTTC. This gives the protein CASSLAPANYGYTF.